This is a list of T cell receptor beta chains from one sample in a study of shared T cell receptors in the human thymus. Sequencing was performed with immunoSEQ multiplex PCR; in TCRdb, only in-frame clones are kept and a portion is missing. Of 640,000 or so clones detected, roughly 86% appear once; the ten largest clones hold roughly 0.0089%. The data were also submitted as part of a second study, on human thymus T cells.

Specimen: thymocytes. These receptors all come from a boy under two years old with a congenital heart defect. CDR3s leave out the opening cysteine and the closing phenylalanine or tryptophan.

TRBJ1-2,TRBV14,ASSTISEGTRGYGYT
TRBJ1-4,TRBV10-2,ASSESPGPRGEKLF
TRBJ2-7,TRBV2,ASSESWGGLYEQY
TRBJ2-1,TRBV4-1,ASSQDRPSGKYNEQF
TRBJ1-2,TRBV7-9,ASSLGTPGQGIYGYT
TRBJ2-4,TRBV28,ASSPGQEIAKNIQY
TRBJ2-2,TRBV19,ASSTRFTGELF
TRBJ1-5,TRBV4-3,ASSQYRVNQPQH
TRBJ1-1,TRBV2,ASMAGNTEAF
TRBJ1-2,TRBV7-9,ASSFASQGRGYT
TRBJ1-5,TRBV6-5,ASGTVDSNQPQH
TRBJ1-5,TRBV27,ASSPWTALGNQPQH
TRBJ2-2,TRBV12-5,ASGLGRNTGELF
TRBJ1-1,TRBV28,ASSPPGKGRKNTEAF
TRBJ1-5,TRBV28,ASSSREYSNQPQH
TRBJ1-6,TRBV28,ASSFGQGRY
TRBJ1-6,TRBV18,ASSPPSGMGSPLH
TRBJ1-2,TRBV19,ASSTIGVDGYT
TRBJ2-7,TRBV4-3,ASSQEGVAGFYEQY
TRBJ2-1,TRBV25-1,ASSERGIRVRNEQF
TRBJ1-6,TRBV11-2,ASSYTGGVGYNSPLH
TRBJ2-1,TRBV4-3,ASSQVGLADNNEQF
TRBJ2-7,TRBV6-7,ASSGAGQTYEQY
TRBJ2-7,TRBV28,ASSPRQELIYEQY
TRBJ2-1,TRBV7-9,ASSLSYNEQF